The TCR beta chain under discussion was sequenced for a study of T cells after somatic rescue of genetic block. Assay: immunoSEQ multiplex PCR; the TCRdb copy retains only in-frame clones and omits some. The sample holds about 52,000 clones, 90% to 97% seen once. CDR3 length: 13 residues. Trimming stripped 7 bases from V and 0 bases from J, with 7 bases between. Germline-derived CDR1 and CDR2 are SNHLY and FYNNEI. The chain recombines TRBV2 with TRBJ2-1, with D hard to call. Sequencing input: peripheral blood mononuclear cells (PBMCs). This receptor was identified in a child under three years old. The CDR3 region is CASKLNSYNEQFF. In DNA form, the CDR3 reads TGTGCCAGCAAACTTAACTCCTACAATGAGCAGTTCTTC.